Listed below are T cell receptor beta chains from one sample, sequenced in a study of control samples from healthy donors and cancer patients. Produced via immunoSEQ multiplex PCR; TCRdb's table is partial and in-frame only. This table has about 120,000 clones, approximately 90% appearing once. Sequenced input: blood. The receptors shown here come from a man between 40 and 49 years old in good health. Both conserved end residues are part of each CDR3. A D gene is named only where the DNA matches it firmly. Clone size, where shown, is once, few, many, or a class for clones that have expanded.

J: TRBJ1-2
D: TRBD1
V: TRBV5-1
size: few
CDR3: CASSLRTGDYNGYTF

J: TRBJ1-3
D: TRBD1
V: TRBV5-1
size: .
CDR3: CASSKAGGATGNTIYF

J: TRBJ2-7
D: .
V: TRBV27
size: once
CDR3: CASSPLVPTSVNEQYF

J: TRBJ2-7
D: TRBD2
V: TRBV3-1/TRBV3-2
size: once
CDR3: CASSPLPRGGAGQYF

J: TRBJ1-5
D: TRBD1
V: TRBV14
size: .
CDR3: CASSREGTATYSNQPQHF

J: TRBJ2-1
D: TRBD2
V: TRBV6-5
size: .
CDR3: CASKTSGSYNEQFF

J: TRBJ2-7
D: .
V: TRBV30
size: .
CDR3: CAWSVLDGALYEQYF

J: TRBJ1-1
D: .
V: TRBV7-9
size: few
CDR3: CASSQVGTEAFF

J: TRBJ2-1
D: TRBD2
V: TRBV7-8
size: .
CDR3: CASSSLAGDQGEQFF

J: TRBJ1-1
D: TRBD1
V: TRBV10-3
size: few
CDR3: CATMRQGDTEAFF

J: TRBJ2-7
D: .
V: TRBV5-4
size: .
CDR3: CASSLAGRGEQYF

J: TRBJ1-3
D: .
V: TRBV10-1
size: .
CDR3: CAKQAASEIALNAGNTIYF

J: TRBJ2-3
D: .
V: TRBV2
size: .
CDR3: CASSVTDPDTQYF

J: TRBJ2-3
D: .
V: TRBV24-1
size: .
CDR3: CATSDPGRFATDTQYF

J: TRBJ2-3
D: TRBD1
V: TRBV5-4
size: .
CDR3: CASSLGTGVDTQYF

J: TRBJ1-1
D: TRBD1
V: TRBV10-1
size: once
CDR3: CASSESRQGAGTEAFF

J: TRBJ2-4
D: .
V: TRBV11-3
size: .
CDR3: CASSLRQGTIQYF

J: TRBJ2-1
D: TRBD2
V: TRBV5-1
size: .
CDR3: CASSFGLAGDYYNEQFF

J: TRBJ1-1
D: .
V: TRBV6-5
size: .
CDR3: CASRMGPLTEAFF

J: TRBJ1-1
D: .
V: TRBV28
size: .
CDR3: CASTPMAGMAEAFF

J: TRBJ1-1
D: TRBD1
V: TRBV10-3
size: .
CDR3: CAIRQGETEAFF

J: TRBJ1-1
D: .
V: TRBV2
size: .
CDR3: CASSGEMNTEAFF

J: TRBJ2-7
D: .
V: TRBV7-6
size: .
CDR3: CAVKDTWDYEQYF

J: TRBJ2-7
D: TRBD1
V: TRBV10-1
size: few
CDR3: CASSIGQGQTEQYF

J: TRBJ2-7
D: TRBD1
V: TRBV6-6
size: .
CDR3: CASSHDRGEQYF

J: TRBJ2-7
D: TRBD1
V: TRBV6-1
size: .
CDR3: CASSVSERDRGRYEQYF

J: TRBJ2-3
D: .
V: TRBV4-3
size: few
CDR3: CASSGGSTDTQYF

J: TRBJ1-1
D: .
V: TRBV27
size: .
CDR3: CASSSRTEAFF

J: TRBJ1-1
D: .
V: TRBV7-9
size: .
CDR3: CASSLGGSSWTEAFF

J: TRBJ1-6
D: .
V: TRBV7-2
size: once
CDR3: CATRLGGGSPLHF

J: TRBJ1-1
D: TRBD1
V: TRBV6-5
size: .
CDR3: CASSQRGQLAFF

J: TRBJ1-1
D: .
V: TRBV7-9
size: .
CDR3: CASSFEMNTEAFF

J: TRBJ2-2
D: TRBD1
V: TRBV19
size: .
CDR3: CASSIRQGGTGELFF

J: TRBJ1-3
D: TRBD1
V: TRBV6-5
size: .
CDR3: CASRAGQGSGNTIYF

J: TRBJ1-2
D: .
V: TRBV6-5
size: .
CDR3: CASSYRDTYGYTF

J: TRBJ2-5
D: TRBD2
V: TRBV19
size: .
CDR3: CASSISGGETQYF

J: TRBJ1-5
D: TRBD1
V: TRBV6-1
size: .
CDR3: CASREGTGNQPQHF

J: TRBJ1-1
D: .
V: TRBV4-2
size: .
CDR3: CASSQDSDRSTEAFF

J: TRBJ2-1
D: TRBD1
V: TRBV24-1
size: .
CDR3: CATSDYSDRGHYNEQFF

J: TRBJ1-5
D: TRBD1
V: TRBV15
size: .
CDR3: CATSRTGSPQPQHF

J: TRBJ2-1
D: .
V: TRBV5-1
size: .
CDR3: CASSLEFLYNEQFF

J: TRBJ2-1
D: .
V: TRBV12-5
size: .
CDR3: CASGPREGLPFF

J: TRBJ2-3
D: TRBD1
V: TRBV7-9
size: .
CDR3: CASPAGTGTDTQYF

J: TRBJ2-1
D: .
V: TRBV5-1
size: .
CDR3: CASSLGTNNEQFF

J: TRBJ2-7
D: TRBD1
V: TRBV24-1
size: .
CDR3: CATRSSGTGVYEQYF

J: TRBJ1-2
D: TRBD1
V: TRBV2
size: .
CDR3: CASSRTGNGYTF

J: TRBJ1-4
D: .
V: TRBV19
size: .
CDR3: CASSTIGPSAEKLFF